This TCR beta chain was sequenced for a study of CD8+CD57+ T cells in acquired aplastic anemia. Patients selected for sequencing had displayed CD8+CD57+ cell expansion by flow cytometry. CDR3 length: 13 residues. Trimming removed 5 bases from V and 7 bases from J, with 11 bases in between. Germline CDR1 SGHTA, CDR2 FQGTGA. On this clonotype: Antigen specificity is unknown.

Genomic DNA provided the template from which TCR beta VDJ and CDR3 profiles were obtained. From the reads, TCRdb called clonotypes with MiXCR, one entry per CDR3 protein. The table lists over 150,000 distinct CDR3 sequences, more than 60% of them singletons, with about two fifths in the top ten. The study's findings and limits: Patient and control CD8+ Simpson's diversity was not significantly different.

This chain connects TRBV7-3 to TRBJ2-2; D ambiguous. Sample: sorted CD4+, CD8+, or CD8+CD57+ T cells (not recorded which) from PBMCs. This receptor was taken from a human donor with aplastic anemia. The CDR3 here is CASSAVANGELFF. CDR3 bases: TGTGCCAGCAGCGCCGTCGCTAACGGGGAGCTGTTTTTT.